This paragraph reports one T cell receptor beta chain. This specimen belongs to a study of control samples from healthy donors and cancer patients. CDR3 length: 13 residues. Germline lookup yields CDR1 KGHSH and CDR2 LQKENI. With 4 bases removed from V and 6 bases from J, the gap between germline ends came to 9 bases. Here immunoSEQ multiplex PCR was the method, and the copy in TCRdb shows in-frame clones only, minus some. This table holds 150,000 to 200,000 clones. This TCR was recovered from a woman between 25 and 40 years old in good health. This sequence joins TRBV18 and TRBJ2-2; D may be TRBD1 or TRBD2 (5 bases each). Material: blood. The CDR3 nucleotides read TGTGCCAGCTCACTGAGGGGAGCCGGGGAGCTGTTTTTT. Its translation is CASSLRGAGELFF. Drawing the rest from reference TRBV18 and TRBJ2-2, the complete variable domain is NAGVMQNPRHLVRRRGQEARLRCSPMKGHSHVYWYRQLPEEGLKFMVYLQKENIIDESGMPKERFSAEFPKEGPSILRIQQVVRGDSAAYFCASSLRGAGELFFGEGSRLTVL.